This T cell receptor beta chain appears in the sequencing data of a study of shared clonotypes between healthy human individuals. Some clones are missing from TCRdb's copy, which holds only in-frame ones; the method was immunoSEQ multiplex PCR. This sample has around 700,000 clones, with about two thirds found just once. Germline V CDR1 and CDR2: SSHAT, FNYEAQ (reference sequence). This CDR3 has 14 amino acids. Trimming cost V 5 bases and J 5 bases, with 15 bases left between them. In regard to this clone: Its target is unknown.

Notes on the study in general: As a rule, naive subsets had a larger estimated richness than memory subsets.

The genes are TRBV7-7 and TRBJ2-5, with D perhaps TRBD2 (5 bases). Sequencing used memory CD4+ T cells sorted from blood. Indicated subset: CD45RA-negative fraction. The clonotype was recovered from a woman in her twenties or thirties in good health. The CDR3 reads CASSPTSAAETQYF. CDR3 coding DNA: TGTGCCAGCAGCCCTACGTCAGCGGCGGAGACCCAGTACTTC.